Presented here are 28 T cell receptor beta chains from one specimen sequenced in a study of blood T cells in healthy people across ages. It was with a sample-barcoded 5' primer and a J-beta primer mix that a second PCR of roughly 7 to 12 cycles was run. MiXCR was run by TCRdb on the 5' RACE reads, yielding one entry per CDR3 protein. The sample includes 800,000 or so distinct CDR3 sequences, about 25% of them seen just once. The sample was also reused in another study, on T cells of mothers and their children.

Sequencing used blood. The receptor set was obtained from a boy aged 10-17 years in good health.

This clonotype was picked up a small number of times. The chain has TRBV20-1 and TRBJ2-5; 9 bases agree with TRBD2. The DNA end is more similar to TRBJ2-1, so the J call may be wrong. Germline CDR1 reads DFQATT; CDR2 reads SNEGSKA (reference sequence). CDR3 length equals 16 residues. CDR3 DNA: TGCAGTGCGAGATCCATTTTACTAGCGGGTAGCAATGAGCAGTTCTTC. Its translation: CSARSILLAGSNEQFF.

V is TRBV6-5 and J is TRBJ2-5; TRBD2 agrees at 7 bases. With 6 bases clipped from V and 5 bases from J, the junction kept 9 bases outside the gene matches. There are 14 residues in the CDR3. Looked up from germline, CDR1 is MNHEY and CDR2 is SVGAGI. CDR3 sequence: CASSHMTSRETQYF. In DNA, the CDR3 is TGTGCCAGCAGCCATATGACTAGCAGGGAGACCCAGTACTTC.

CDR3 sequence (DNA): TGTGCCAGCAGCTCGGGACAGGGGATGTACAATGAGCAGTTCTTC. Translating it yields CASSSGQGMYNEQFF. This sequence joins TRBV7-9 and TRBJ2-5, with TRBD1 matching 10 bases. The J call may be faulty, since TRBJ2-1 better matches the DNA end. CDR1 and CDR2 (germline): SEHNR, FQNEAQ (reference sequence). The CDR3 is 15 residues long.

On this clonotype: A much bigger clone sits one base away, suggesting this may be a read error. J is TRBJ2-5 and V is TRBV2; TRBD2 matches at 7 bases. The J call may be in error: the DNA end matches TRBJ2-1 better. This CDR3 has 15 residues. The germline gives CDR1 SNHLY, CDR2 FYNNEI. Here the CDR3 reads CASSNQSGVAGKQFF. As DNA, the CDR3 is TGTGCCAGCAGTAACCAATCGGGGGTAGCGGGCAAGCAGTTCTTC.

The J gene is TRBJ2-7, the V gene TRBV5-1; no definite D call. CDR1 is SGHRS, CDR2 YFSETQ, per germline. The V gene lost 1 base and the J gene lost 0 bases, with 14 bases spanning the gap. The CDR3 is 16 amino acids. The CDR3 is CASSLYGRTSSYEQYF. In DNA, the CDR3 is TGCGCCAGCAGCTTGTATGGGCGTACGAGCTCCTACGAGCAGTACTTC.

The chain joins TRBV5-1 to TRBJ2-7; 11 bases map to TRBD1. The germline CDR1 and CDR2 sequences are SGHRS and YFSETQ. With 2 bases clipped from V and 3 bases from J, the junction kept 7 bases outside the gene matches. This CDR3 has 16 amino acids. The chain's CDR3 is CASSLSTGTGGYEQYF. In DNA, the CDR3 is TGCGCCAGCAGCTTATCTACCGGGACAGGGGGCTACGAGCAGTACTTC.

V and J are TRBV5-4 and TRBJ2-5; no definite D call. The DNA matches TRBJ2-7 better at its end, which makes the J call doubtful. Germline V lookup: CDR1 SGHNT, CDR2 YYREEE (reference sequence). The CDR3 covers 13 residues. The CDR3 loop reads CASSLDTGYEQYF. The CDR3 nucleotides read TGTGCCAGCAGCTTGGACACCGGATACGAGCAGTACTTC.

The chain carries TRBV6-2 or TRBV6-3 and TRBJ2-4; D is unresolved. V lost 6 bases to trimming and J lost 1 base, with 7 bases between them. Germline CDR1 and CDR2: MNHEY and SVGEGT. The CDR3 has 13 amino acids. CDR3 amino acids: CASRDWAKNIQYF. In nucleotides, the CDR3 is TGTGCCAGCAGAGACTGGGCCAAAAACATTCAGTACTTC.

In this sample, this clonotype turned up a few times. The chain joins TRBV20-1 to TRBJ2-1; D may correspond to TRBD1 or TRBD2 (5 bases each). Germline V gene data show CDR1 as DFQATT and CDR2 as SNEGSKA (reference sequence). The CDR3 consists of 17 residues. V was cut by 0 bases and J by 0 bases, with 15 bases left in between. CDR3 protein: CSARDIVGASSYNEQFF. The CDR3 nucleotides read TGCAGTGCTAGAGATATAGTCGGGGCGAGCTCCTACAATGAGCAGTTCTTC.

The V gene is TRBV29-1, the J gene TRBJ2-5, with 8 bases that match TRBD2. V dropped 4 bases and J dropped 4; count of bases not matched to a gene: 8. Germline V CDR1 and CDR2: SQVTM, ANQGSEA. The CDR3 is made up of 14 amino acids. This CDR3 is CSVVVRGRIETQYF. The DNA for the CDR3 is TGCAGCGTTGTCGTTCGCGGGAGGATAGAGACCCAGTACTTC.

The chain employs TRBV5-6 and TRBJ2-1; 7 bases map to TRBD1. V shed 4 bases, J shed 8 bases, and the junction held 12 bases outside the gene matches. Germline V gives CDR1 SGHDT, CDR2 YYEEEE. The CDR3 consists of 15 residues. CDR3 DNA: TGTGCCAGCAGCCCTCTAAAGGGCCAGGGGGATGAGCAGTTCTTC. Translation: CASSPLKGQGDEQFF.

This clonotype was counted a few times. The chain links TRBV7-2 to TRBJ2-1; D not certain. The DNA end lines up better with TRBJ2-7; the J call may be wrong. The CDR3 covers 14 residues. Germline CDR1 and CDR2: SGHTA and FQGNSA. CDR3 amino acids: CASSPFRQFYEQYF. The CDR3 DNA is TGTGCCAGCAGCCCGTTTCGGCAATTTTACGAGCAGTACTTC.

This clonotype turned up a few times. V gene TRBV5-6 combines with J gene TRBJ1-4, with D hard to call. Germline CDR1 is SGHDT and CDR2 is YYEEEE. This CDR3 has 15 residues. Trimming left V 6 bases short and J 5 bases short, with 17 bases between. The DNA of the CDR3 is TGTGCCAGCAACCCCAACAGAGATACCAATGAAAAACTGTTTTTT. This sequence encodes CASNPNRDTNEKLFF.

For this clonotype: Germline is not matched at one junction end, which may reflect a read error. The gene calls are TRBV7-2 and TRBJ2-1; the D gene is possibly TRBD2 (5 bases). Germline CDR1 reads SGHTA; CDR2 reads FQGNSA. This CDR3 has 12 residues. DNA of the CDR3: TGTGCCAGCAGCTTGTGGCCGGGCGAGCGGTACTTC. The encoded protein is CASSLWPGERYF.

The CDR3 is CASSAPGTQYF. Here the CDR3 DNA reads TGTGCCAGCAGCGCACCAGGGACCCAGTACTTC. This chain joins TRBV7-9 and TRBJ2-5, with no clear D. Trimming removed 5 bases from V and 7 bases from J, with 8 bases in between. Looked up from germline, CDR1 is SEHNR and CDR2 is FQNEAQ (reference sequence). The CDR3 sequence is 11 residues long.

The rearrangement joins TRBV11-2 to TRBJ2-1; 9 positions match TRBD2. Per germline, CDR1 SGHAT and CDR2 FQNNGV. Germline trimming cut 5 bases from V and 2 bases from J; bases unmatched to any gene: 7. CDR3 length: 16 amino acids. The CDR3 bases are TGTGCCAGCAGCAGGGTTAGCGGGAGAACCTACAATGAGCAGTTCTTC. It codes for CASSRVSGRTYNEQFF.

This clonotype was observed a few times. The chain links TRBV6-2 or TRBV6-3 to TRBJ2-5; unclear D gene. The assigned J gene may be wrong: the sequence end matches TRBJ2-7 better. CDR3 length equals 12 residues. The germline V gene has CDR1 MNHEY and CDR2 SVGEGT. CDR3 region: CASSRAAFEQYF. For the CDR3, the DNA is TGTGCCAGCAGTCGCGCCGCATTCGAGCAGTACTTC.

Only a few counts were recorded for this clonotype. The chain carries TRBV12-3 or TRBV12-4 and TRBJ2-5, with TRBD2 as a possible D gene (6 bases). The CDR3 covers 14 residues. Trimming took 3 bases from V and 1 from J, leaving 9 bases between them. The CDR3 loop is CASSFSSVQETQYF. The CDR3 nucleotides are TGTGCCAGCAGTTTTTCTAGCGTCCAAGAGACCCAGTACTTC.

The gene calls are TRBV7-9 and TRBJ2-7; D might be TRBD1 (6 bases). The DNA end is more similar to TRBJ2-1, so the J call may be wrong. Per the germline V gene, CDR1 is SEHNR and CDR2 is FQNEAQ (reference sequence). The CDR3 sequence is 16 residues long. CDR3 loop: CASSLVGAITSNEQFF. The DNA for the CDR3 is TGTGCCAGCAGCTTAGTGGGGGCCATAACCAGCAATGAGCAGTTCTTC.

This clonotype was seen just once. V and J are TRBV5-1 and TRBJ2-4; D uncertain. The CDR3 loop spans 14 amino acids. V dropped 4 bases and J dropped 0 bases, with 8 bases sitting between them. Germline V lookup: CDR1 SGHRS, CDR2 YFSETQ. In DNA form, the CDR3 reads TGCGCCAGCAGCCCTGATACAGCCAAAAACATTCAGTACTTC. This codes for CASSPDTAKNIQYF. Full variable domain (rest looked up from reference TRBV5-1 and TRBJ2-4): KAGVTQTPRYLIKTRGQQVTLSCSPISGHRSVSWYQQTPGQGLQFLFEYFSETQRNKGNFPGRFSGRQFSNSRSEMNVSTLELGDSALYLCASSPDTAKNIQYFGAGTRLSVL.

This clonotype has just a few counts. The rearrangement joins TRBV7-9 to TRBJ2-1; D not certain. Germline CDR1 SEHNR, CDR2 FQNEAQ (reference sequence). V was shortened by 2 bases and J by 8 bases, with 10 bases between the two germline ends. This CDR3 is 13 amino acids long. CDR3 DNA sequence: TGTGCCAGCAGCTTACTAGGAGAGCATGAGCAGTTCTTC. Amino acids: CASSLLGEHEQFF.

Details on this clonotype: At one end the junction does not follow the germline gene, possibly because of a read error. V usage is TRBV14 and J usage is TRBJ2-5, with D perhaps TRBD2 (5 bases). Germline V gene data show CDR1 as SGHDN and CDR2 as FVKESK. This CDR3 has 14 residues. The CDR3 here is CASSQGYGSFTGFF. The CDR3 DNA sequence: TGTGCCAGCAGCCAAGGATACGGAAGCTTCACGGGGTTCTTC.

The rearrangement joins TRBV9 to TRBJ2-4; 7 bases map to TRBD2. Germline trimming cut 0 bases from V and 8 bases from J; bases unmatched to any gene: 5. CDR3 length: 14 residues. CDR1 is SGDLS, CDR2 YYNGEE, per germline. As DNA, the CDR3 is TGTGCCAGCAGCGTAGGCGGGGGTACAGACATTCAGTACTTC. Amino acids: CASSVGGGTDIQYF.

This clonotype has more than one count but fewer than ten. The chain recombines TRBV27 with TRBJ2-7; 11 bases fit TRBD2. CDR3 length: 14 amino acids. Trimming at V came to 5 bases and at J to 4 bases, leaving 4 bases not matched to a gene. In germline, CDR1 is MNHEY, CDR2 SMNVEV (reference sequence). For the CDR3, the DNA is TGTGCCAGCAGTACTAGCGGGAGTAAGTACGAGCAGTACTTC. Protein sequence: CASSTSGSKYEQYF.

This clonotype turned up a few times. The genes are TRBV9 and TRBJ2-1, with unresolved D. This CDR3 region has 16 residues. The V end was cut by 0 bases, the J end by 0 bases, with 10 bases between. CDR1 and CDR2 from the germline V gene are SGDLS and YYNGEE. CDR3 protein: CASSVGSVSSYNEQFF. CDR3 sequence (DNA): TGTGCCAGCAGCGTAGGAAGCGTAAGCTCCTACAATGAGCAGTTCTTC.

This chain joins TRBV21-1 and TRBJ2-7; no DNA check was done on the table's D call, TRBD1. TRBV21-1 is tagged as a pseudogene. The CDR3 loop spans 14 amino acids. The CDR3 coding sequence is TGTGCCAGCAGCACTAAAGACAGGGGGGAAGAGCAGTACTTC. This sequence encodes CASSTKDRGEEQYF.

This clonotype showed up just a few times. The chain combines TRBV12-3 or TRBV12-4 with TRBJ2-5, with D possibly TRBD1 on 6 matching bases. The end of the DNA is better explained by TRBJ2-7, so the J call may be wrong. This CDR3 is 12 amino acids long. The CDR3 sequence is CASSSRGGEQYF. DNA of the CDR3: TGTGCCAGCAGCTCCAGGGGTGGCGAGCAGTACTTC.

This clonotype was seen more than once but under ten times. V is TRBV12-3 or TRBV12-4 and J is TRBJ2-4; D is uncertain. The CDR3 has 13 amino acids. With 0 bases removed from V and 9 bases from J, the gap between germline ends came to 9 bases. The CDR3 is CASSLAGRGIQYF. Written as DNA, the CDR3 is TGTGCCAGCAGTTTAGCAGGGCGCGGCATTCAGTACTTC.